These 24 T cell receptor beta chains originate from one sample sequenced in a study of T cell repertoires in cytomegalovirus infection. TCRdb called the reads again in MiXCR, with one record for every CDR3 protein. The data contain approximately 140,000 distinct CDR3 sequences, 7% to 10% of them singletons. What was sequenced was PBMCs. The receptors were gathered from a human donor in good health (CMV status not recorded). Some clones in this sample may be carry-over from other donors' samples.

In its sample, this clonotype was seen many times. The chain joins TRBV6-2 or TRBV6-3 to TRBJ2-1; 7 nucleotides align to TRBD2. The germline gives CDR1 MNHEY, CDR2 SVGEGT. This CDR3 comprises 14 residues. With V trimmed by 10 bases and J by 9 bases, 15 bases remained unmatched. DNA of the CDR3: TGTGCCACCTCAGGTGGGGACCCGGGGGGTGAGCAGTTCTTC. Amino acids: CATSGGDPGGEQFF.

In its sample, this clonotype was seen once. The chain uses TRBV5-4 and TRBJ2-4; no definite D call. CDR3 length: 12 amino acids. Trimming pared 0 bases from V and 7 bases from J, leaving 5 bases between. The germline V gene has CDR1 SGHNT and CDR2 YYREEE (reference sequence). The CDR3 spells CASSLERNIQYF. Written as DNA, the CDR3 is TGTGCCAGCAGCTTGGAGAGGAACATTCAGTACTTC.

The V gene is TRBV28, the J gene TRBJ1-4; the D is unclear. This CDR3 is built from 15 residues. Germline values: CDR1 MDHEN, CDR2 SYDVKM. The V gene lost 5 bases and the J gene lost 7 bases, with 17 bases spanning the gap. DNA of the CDR3: TGTGCCAGCAGTACACCGACCGTCCGTGTTGAAAAACTGTTTTTT. Its translation: CASSTPTVRVEKLFF.

This clonotype was recorded many times. The genes are TRBV7-2 and TRBJ1-1; the D gene is possibly TRBD1 (6 bases). Trimming pared 1 base from V and 5 bases from J, leaving 11 bases between. The V gene's germline CDR1 is SGHTA and CDR2 FQGNSA. This CDR3 has 14 amino acids. This chain's CDR3 is CASSLGRGATEAFF. The CDR3 DNA is TGTGCCAGCAGCTTAGGACGGGGGGCTACTGAAGCTTTCTTT. The full variable domain, rest sourced from reference TRBV7-2 and TRBJ1-1, is GAGVSQSPSNKVTEKGKDVELRCDPISGHTALYWYRQSLGQGLEFLIYFQGNSAPDKSGLPSDRFSAERTGGSVSTLTIQRTQQEDSAVYLCASSLGRGATEAFFGQGTRLTVV.

This clonotype was counted at least ten times. J is TRBJ2-7 and V is TRBV20-1, with TRBD1 as a possible D gene (6 bases). V was shortened by 5 bases and J by 0 bases, with 17 bases between the two germline ends. Germline CDR1 and CDR2: DFQATT and SNEGSKA (reference sequence). The CDR3 is 15 residues long. As DNA, the CDR3 is TGCAGTGCTCACTCCATTGGGACATTCTCCTACGAGCAGTACTTC. Its translation is CSAHSIGTFSYEQYF.

The chain is built from TRBV20-1 and TRBJ1-4; 12 nucleotides match TRBD1. The length of the CDR3 is 15 residues. Losses at the gene ends were 2 bases for V and 7 bases for J; bases not matched to a gene: 5. Germline V CDR1 and CDR2: DFQATT, SNEGSKA (reference sequence). The CDR3 reads CSARPGTGGSEKLFF. CDR3 nucleotide sequence: TGCAGTGCTAGACCCGGGACAGGGGGCTCTGAAAAACTGTTTTTT.

In this sample, this clonotype turned up many times. The chain joins TRBV6-5 to TRBJ1-1; D unresolved. V dropped 0 bases and J dropped 3 bases, with 5 bases sitting between them. Germline V lookup: CDR1 MNHEY, CDR2 SVGAGI. This CDR3 region has 13 residues. CDR3 coding DNA: TGTGCCAGCAGTTACTCCGGGTACACTGAAGCTTTCTTT. This sequence encodes CASSYSGYTEAFF.

This clonotype has ten or more counts. The chain uses TRBV7-2 and TRBJ1-1; possible D gene TRBD1, 6 bases. The germline gives CDR1 SGHTA, CDR2 FQGNSA. Trimming removed 5 bases at V and 5 bases at J, with 18 bases between. This CDR3 spans 15 amino acids. The CDR3 DNA reads TGTGCCAGCAGCCACAGGTACAGGGACGAAACTGAAGCTTTCTTT. Protein sequence: CASSHRYRDETEAFF.

Of note for this clonotype: A much larger clone lies a single base off, so this may be a read error. In this CDR3 the conserved last residue, phenylalanine or tryptophan, is missing, so a read error is likely. The chain is built from TRBV18 and TRBJ2-1, with D possibly being TRBD1 or TRBD2 (6 bases each). The CDR3 loop spans 16 amino acids. CDR1 and CDR2 (germline): KGHSH, LQKENI. V was clipped by 3 bases and J by 2 bases, with 14 bases between them. CDR3 protein: CASSPTGGRTYNEQFC. CDR3 DNA sequence: TGTGCCAGCTCACCTACCGGGGGCAGGACCTACAATGAGCAGTTCTGC.

This clonotype was counted many times. The chain couples TRBV28 to TRBJ2-5; unclear D gene. The V gene's germline CDR1 is MDHEN and CDR2 SYDVKM. The CDR3 extends over 12 amino acids. Trimming removed 5 bases at V and 5 bases at J, with 9 bases between. This chain's CDR3 is CASSPPWETQYF. The CDR3 DNA sequence: TGTGCCAGCAGTCCCCCGTGGGAGACCCAGTACTTC.

The CDR3 protein is CSVESGRFTEAFF. In DNA form, the CDR3 reads TGCAGCGTTGAATCTGGTAGGTTCACTGAAGCTTTCTTT. The chain couples TRBV29-1 to TRBJ1-1; D uncertain. This CDR3 contains 13 residues. Germline assignment: CDR1 SQVTM and CDR2 ANQGSEA. Trimming took 2 bases from V and 4 from J, leaving 11 bases between them.

In this sample, this clonotype turned up many times. The rearrangement joins TRBV11-2 to TRBJ2-3; 12 bases line up with TRBD2. The CDR3 contains 16 residues. The V and J ends lost 6 bases and 6 bases, in that order; junction bases with no gene match: 10. CDR1 SGHAT and CDR2 FQNNGV come from the germline V gene. CDR3 residues: CASRRLAGAGGDTQYF. CDR3 nucleotide sequence: TGTGCCAGCAGAAGACTAGCGGGGGCCGGGGGGGATACGCAGTATTTT. Using reference TRBV11-2 and TRBJ2-3 for the parts outside the CDR3, the full variable domain is EAGVAQSPRYKIIEKRQSVAFWCNPISGHATLYWYQQILGQGPKLLIQFQNNGVVDDSQLPKDRFSAERLKGVDSTLKIQPAKLEDSAVYLCASRRLAGAGGDTQYFGPGTRLTVL.

In this sample, this clonotype turned up many times. V gene TRBV29-1 combines with J gene TRBJ2-7; 7 positions match TRBD1. The V gene's germline CDR1 is SQVTM and CDR2 ANQGSEA. The trim removed 4 bases at V and 2 bases at J, leaving 2 bases unmatched. The CDR3 consists of 12 residues. The CDR3 DNA reads TGCAGCGTTGTTCAGGGGGCCTACGAGCAGTACTTC. It codes for CSVVQGAYEQYF.

CDR3 sequence: CASSPTGESSYNSPLHF. DNA for the CDR3: TGTGCCAGCAGCCCGACAGGGGAGAGCTCCTATAATTCACCCCTCCACTTT. The rearrangement uses TRBV6-5 and TRBJ1-6, with 8 bases aligning to TRBD1. CDR1 MNHEY and CDR2 SVGAGI come from the germline V gene. CDR3 length: 17 residues. J was trimmed by 0 bases and V by 6 bases; bases with no gene match: 7.

This clonotype has more than one count but fewer than ten. The genes are TRBV12-3 or TRBV12-4 and TRBJ1-6, with D perhaps TRBD1 (6 bases). This CDR3 has 15 amino acids. V was cut by 5 bases and J by 7 bases, with 15 bases left in between. This CDR3 is CASSPDRNKNSPLHF. The CDR3 region has the DNA TGTGCCAGCAGTCCAGACAGGAATAAGAATTCACCCCTCCACTTT.

This clonotype came up many times. V and J are TRBV10-3 and TRBJ1-1; TRBD1 aligns across 10 bases. Germline trimming cut 10 bases from V and 2 bases from J; bases unmatched to any gene: 4. CDR3 size: 13 residues. Germline V CDR1 and CDR2: ENHRY, SYGVKD. CDR3: CATRQGANTEAFF. The CDR3 bases are TGTGCCACCAGACAGGGGGCCAACACTGAAGCTTTCTTT.

The chain has TRBV29-1 and TRBJ2-1; D call uncertain. The V and J ends lost 4 bases and 2 bases respectively, with 9 bases between them. This CDR3 contains 13 residues. Germline CDR1 SQVTM, CDR2 ANQGSEA. CDR3 nucleotide sequence: TGCAGCGTTGCCGATTCCCCCTACAATGAGCAGTTCTTC. As protein: CSVADSPYNEQFF.

At least ten counts were recorded for this clonotype. The chain links TRBV2 to TRBJ1-1; the D is unclear. Germline V gives CDR1 SNHLY, CDR2 FYNNEI. This CDR3 comprises 11 residues. The V end was cut by 5 bases, the J end by 8 bases, with 9 bases between. The CDR3 sequence: CASSFDGEAFF. CDR3 nucleotides: TGTGCCAGCAGTTTCGACGGCGAAGCTTTCTTT.

The genes are TRBV20-1 and TRBJ2-7; D may be TRBD1 (6 bases). The CDR3 contains 11 residues. V was clipped by 6 bases and J by 6 bases, with 12 bases between them. Looked up from germline, CDR1 is DFQATT and CDR2 is SNEGSKA (reference sequence). The CDR3 spells CSAVGQFEQYF. The CDR3 DNA reads TGCAGTGCGGTAGGACAGTTCGAGCAGTACTTC.

This clonotype was observed at least ten times. The chain uses TRBV2 and TRBJ1-5; 7 bases agree with TRBD1. CDR3 length: 15 residues. Germline V gene data show CDR1 as SNHLY and CDR2 as FYNNEI. The V segment lost 2 bases and the J segment 3 bases; nucleotides outside the gene matches: 4. The CDR3 protein is CASSEIGTDNQPQHF. In DNA, the CDR3 is TGTGCCAGCAGTGAAATTGGGACAGACAATCAGCCCCAGCATTTT.

CDR3 loop: CSGGGQGNTEAFF. The CDR3 DNA follows: TGCAGCGGTGGGGGTCAGGGGAACACTGAAGCTTTCTTT. J is TRBJ1-1 and V is TRBV29-1; perhaps TRBD1 as D (5 bases). CDR3 size: 13 residues. V lost 7 bases and J lost 1, with 13 bases in between. Germline CDR1 is SQVTM and CDR2 is ANQGSEA.

The CDR3 DNA reads TGCAGTGCTAGACGGCAGGGGCTAGAGACCCAGTACTTC. Translated: CSARRQGLETQYF. J is TRBJ2-5 and V is TRBV20-1, with D perhaps TRBD1 (6 bases). Germline V gene data show CDR1 as DFQATT and CDR2 as SNEGSKA (reference sequence). V dropped 2 bases and J dropped 4 bases, with 11 bases sitting between them. The CDR3 totals 13 residues.

The sample holds many counts of this clonotype. The chain carries TRBV6-1 and TRBJ2-6, with TRBD2 matching over 7 bases. The CDR3 is made up of 20 amino acids. CDR1 is MNHNS and CDR2 is SASEGT in the germline V gene. After removal of 5 bases from V and 2 bases from J, the junction contained 18 bases not matched to a gene. The DNA of the CDR3 is TGTGCCAGCAGTTCCCGACGCAGCGGGACGCCCGACGCTGGGGCCAACGTCCTGACTTTC. It codes for CASSSRRSGTPDAGANVLTF.

Many counts were recorded for this clonotype. The chain recombines TRBV19 with TRBJ2-1, with TRBD2 identical over 7 bases. Trimming cost V 7 bases and J 5 bases; bases outside gene matches: 8. There are 14 residues in the CDR3. Per the germline V gene, CDR1 is LNHDA and CDR2 is SQIVND (reference sequence). CDR3: CASNLGGVDNEQFF. DNA of the CDR3: TGTGCCAGTAACCTGGGAGGGGTAGACAATGAGCAGTTCTTC.